The 19 T cell receptor beta chains given below trace back to one sample, sequenced in a study of blood T cell repertoires in COVID-19. The table came from immunoSEQ multiplex PCR; TCRdb's copy has only in-frame clones and leaves some out. The table includes nearly 55,000 clones, around 80% detected once. The sample consisted of peripheral blood. These receptors came from a human donor with active or convalescent COVID-19. The donor label of this sample is uncertain.

This chain links TRBV10-3 with TRBJ2-3; 8 bases agree with TRBD1. The CDR3 is 17 amino acids. CDR1 is ENHRY, CDR2 SYGVKD, per germline. V dropped 0 bases and J dropped 1; count of bases not matched to a gene: 6. CDR3 sequence reads: CAISESQGQGRTDTQYF. The CDR3, as DNA: TGTGCCATCAGTGAGTCGCAAGGACAGGGACGCACAGATACGCAGTATTTT.

This clone was seen more than once but under ten times. The chain links TRBV5-1 to TRBJ2-3; TRBD1 matches 12 bases. Germline V lookup: CDR1 SGHRS, CDR2 YFSETQ. J lost 6 bases, V lost 3 bases, and 2 bases had no gene match. The CDR3 runs to 14 residues. The CDR3 DNA reads TGCGCCAGCAGCTCCGGGACAGGGGGCGATACGCAGTATTTT. Its protein is CASSSGTGGDTQYF.

The gene calls are TRBV6-6 and TRBJ1-5; D is uncertain. This CDR3 is built from 15 residues. CDR1 MNHNY and CDR2 SVGAGI come from the germline V gene (reference sequence). Trimming removed 0 bases at V and 2 bases at J, with 8 bases between. The CDR3 nucleotides read TGTGCCAGCAGTTACTCGCCCCAGGGCAATCAGCCCCAGCATTTT. It codes for CASSYSPQGNQPQHF.

This rearrangement joins TRBV3-1 (or the pseudogene TRBV3-2) to TRBJ2-3; D possibly corresponds to TRBD1 (5 bases). Germline V gives CDR1 LGHDT, CDR2 YNNKEL (reference sequence). The CDR3 spans 15 residues. V lost 1 base, J lost 2 bases, and 10 bases lay in between. This CDR3 reads CASSQAGFDTDTQYF. In nucleotides, the CDR3 is TGTGCCAGCAGCCAAGCAGGGTTCGACACAGATACGCAGTATTTT.

This clone appeared many times. One junction end does not reproduce the germline sequence, and a read error may be involved. The gene calls are TRBV27 and TRBJ2-3, with TRBD2 as a possible D gene (6 bases). CDR1 and CDR2 from the germline V gene are MNHEY and SMNVEV (reference sequence). CDR3 length equals 15 residues. In DNA, the CDR3 is TGTGCCAGCAGATTCGGGAGCTCGCGCACGGATACGCAGTATTTT. Its protein product is CASRFGSSRTDTQYF.

The V gene is TRBV18, the J gene TRBJ2-5, with no clear D. The CDR3 covers 14 residues. V lost 3 bases and J lost 3, with 11 bases in between. Germline CDR1 and CDR2: KGHSH and LQKENI. The CDR3 protein is CASSPSGLEETQYF. In nucleotides, the CDR3 is TGTGCCAGCTCACCTTCAGGCCTTGAAGAGACCCAGTACTTC.

This clone appeared once. The chain joins TRBV6-5 to TRBJ1-5; D is perhaps TRBD1 (5 bases). Germline assignment: CDR1 MNHEY and CDR2 SVGAGI. This CDR3 contains 14 residues. Trimming removed 7 bases from V and 10 bases from J, with 20 bases in between. CDR3: CASTMAGGREPQHF. In DNA form, the CDR3 reads TGTGCCAGCACGATGGCGGGGGGTCGGGAACCCCAGCATTTT.

V and J are TRBV30 and TRBJ1-6; D call uncertain. Germline V gene lookup returns CDR1 GTSNPN and CDR2 SVGIG (reference sequence). The ends were cut back, 1 base at V and 5 bases at J, with 6 bases in the middle. The CDR3 covers 13 residues. In nucleotides, the CDR3 is TGTGCCTGGAGTGAACAGAATAATTCACCCCTCCACTTT. Protein product: CAWSEQNNSPLHF.

V and J are TRBV5-3 and TRBJ1-5; 8 bases line up with TRBD1. TRBV5-3 is assigned to the ORF class and has an uncertain function. V lost 4 bases, J lost 0 bases, and 12 bases stayed unmatched. CDR3 length equals 18 residues. As DNA, the CDR3 is TGTGCCAGAAGCGCCAGGGGGCCGATAATATATAGCAATCAGCCCCAGCATTTT. It yields the protein CARSARGPIIYSNQPQHF.

The gene calls are TRBV5-6 and TRBJ1-3; D may be TRBD1 (6 bases). Germline V gene sequence: CDR1 SGHDT, CDR2 YYEEEE. Trimming stripped 5 bases from V and 7 bases from J, with 13 bases between. The CDR3 extends over 13 amino acids. The CDR3 DNA is TGTGCCAGCAGTTACAGGGCTTGGAACACCATATATTTT. Translation: CASSYRAWNTIYF.

The chain uses TRBV9 and TRBJ2-3; possibly TRBD2 for D (5 bases). The length of the CDR3 is 16 residues. Germline CDR1 is SGDLS and CDR2 is YYNGEE. V was cut by 0 bases and J by 0 bases, with 11 bases left in between. The CDR3 DNA follows: TGTGCCAGCAGCGTAGATCTAGCCTCTAGCACAGATACGCAGTATTTT. Amino acids: CASSVDLASSTDTQYF.

This clone was found a few times. The chain combines TRBV20-1 with TRBJ1-5; D is possibly TRBD1 (6 bases). Deletions cut 3 bases from V and 1 base from J, with 13 bases between. Germline V gene data show CDR1 as DFQATT and CDR2 as SNEGSKA (reference sequence). The CDR3 spans 15 residues. The CDR3 region has the DNA TGCAGTGCTAGTCGGGAGGGGGTCAGCAATCAGCCCCAGCATTTT. Encoded protein: CSASREGVSNQPQHF.

This clone has just a few counts. The chain is built from TRBV7-3 and TRBJ2-5; no clear D. This CDR3 has 15 amino acids. Trimming removed 0 bases from V and 1 base from J, with 9 bases in between. Germline V gene lookup returns CDR1 SGHTA and CDR2 FQGTGA. The CDR3 spells CASSLTPERQETQYF. The DNA for the CDR3 is TGTGCCAGCAGCTTAACCCCAGAGCGCCAAGAGACCCAGTACTTC.

This chain uses TRBV30 with TRBJ1-1; 9 bases align to TRBD1. The germline V gene encodes CDR1 GTSNPN and CDR2 SVGIG (reference sequence). There are 14 residues in the CDR3. The V and J ends lost 4 bases and 5 bases, in that order; junction bases with no gene match: 8. DNA of the CDR3: TGTGCCTGGACAGGGACAGGGTTCGGGACTGAAGCTTTCTTT. Amino acids: CAWTGTGFGTEAFF.

On this clone itself: Other DNA sequences in this specimen translate into the identical CDR3. The genes are TRBV30 and TRBJ1-1, with 7 bases matching TRBD1. CDR1 is GTSNPN, CDR2 SVGIG, per germline (reference sequence). Germline trimming cut 2 bases from V and 5 bases from J; bases unmatched to any gene: 5. The CDR3 spans 13 residues. The CDR3 region is CAWSTGVWTEAFF. As DNA, the CDR3 is TGTGCCTGGAGTACAGGGGTGTGGACTGAAGCTTTCTTT.

Turning to this clone: The same CDR3 arises from other DNA sequences in this sample as well. V usage is TRBV9 and J usage is TRBJ1-1; 7 bases match TRBD1. V shed 6 bases and J 8 bases; nucleotides not matched to a gene: 10. The CDR3 is made up of 13 amino acids. Germline V gene data show CDR1 as SGDLS and CDR2 as YYNGEE. The CDR3 protein is CASTRGGSTEAFF. CDR3 nucleotides: TGTGCCAGCACTCGAGGGGGCAGCACCGAAGCTTTCTTT.

The chain is built from TRBV3-1 (or the pseudogene TRBV3-2) and TRBJ1-4; a weak D match, TRBD1 (5 bases). The CDR3 has 17 amino acids. V gave up 4 bases and J gave up 0 bases, with 15 bases separating them. The germline CDR1 and CDR2 sequences are LGHDT and YNNKEL (reference sequence). The CDR3 region is CASSPYRGIATNEKLFF. The CDR3 bases are TGTGCCAGCAGCCCATACCGGGGGATTGCAACTAATGAAAAACTGTTTTTT.

The chain recombines TRBV23-1 with TRBJ2-7, with 7 bases matching TRBD2. TRBV23-1 carries the ORF label, with uncertain function. The CDR3 extends over 15 amino acids. Trimming cost V 2 bases and J 3 bases; bases outside gene matches: 7. The CDR3 bases are TGCGCCAGCAGTCAACGGACTAGACCTCTCTACGAGCAGTACTTC. This encodes CASSQRTRPLYEQYF.

The CDR3 sequence is CASTPSGGSYGYTF. The CDR3 DNA is TGTGCCAGCACCCCGTCGGGGGGAAGCTATGGCTACACCTTC. The V and J genes are TRBV6-5 and TRBJ1-2; D might be TRBD1 (5 bases). V lost 7 bases and J 4 bases, leaving 16 bases between the germline ends. This CDR3 comprises 14 residues. The germline CDR1 and CDR2 sequences are MNHEY and SVGAGI.